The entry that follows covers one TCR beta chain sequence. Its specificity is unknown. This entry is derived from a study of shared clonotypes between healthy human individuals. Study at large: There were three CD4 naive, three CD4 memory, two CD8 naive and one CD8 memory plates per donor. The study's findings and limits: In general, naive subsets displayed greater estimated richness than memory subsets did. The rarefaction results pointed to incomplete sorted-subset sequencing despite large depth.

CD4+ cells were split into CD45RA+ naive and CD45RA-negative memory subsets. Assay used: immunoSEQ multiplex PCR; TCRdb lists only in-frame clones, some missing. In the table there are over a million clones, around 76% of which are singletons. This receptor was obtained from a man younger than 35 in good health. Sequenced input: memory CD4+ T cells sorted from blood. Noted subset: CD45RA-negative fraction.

CDR3 nucleotides: TGTGCCAGCAGGGAAATAGGGACAGGGGCCTCTGGGGAGACCCAGTACTTC. Translated, it gives CASREIGTGASGETQYF. This chain links TRBV28 with TRBJ2-5, with 10 positions matching TRBD1. The CDR3 runs to 17 residues. V was clipped by 6 bases and J by 5 bases; unmatched bases: 15. Germline V gives CDR1 MDHEN, CDR2 SYDVKM.